This is a list of T cell receptor beta chains from one sample in a study of cytomegalovirus exposure and HLA in healthy donors. Sequenced by immunoSEQ multiplex PCR; TCRdb stores in-frame clones only, minus some. The sample holds over 100,000 clones, 75% to 85% seen once. Sequencing input: PBMCs. The receptors shown here come from a woman in her late teens or twenties in good health and CMV-seropositive. The CDR3 runs from the conserved cysteine through the conserved F or W. The D gene is left open where the match is weak. Clone size is given for some rows only: seen once, a few or many times, or a class if the clone is expanded.

j_gene: TRBJ1-2
len: 12
d_gene: -
v_gene: TRBV6-5
abundance: -
CDR3aa: CATSGTQYGYTF
CDR3nt: TGTGCCACCTCCGGGACACAATATGGCTACACCTTC

j_gene: TRBJ2-4
len: 18
d_gene: TRBD1
v_gene: TRBV13
abundance: -
CDR3aa: CASSLATGGSLAKNIQYF
CDR3nt: TGTGCCAGCAGCTTGGCGACAGGGGGCTCCTTAGCCAAAAACATTCAGTACTTC

j_gene: TRBJ2-2
len: 15
d_gene: TRBD2
v_gene: TRBV5-1
abundance: -
CDR3aa: CASSLEAGEGGELFF
CDR3nt: TGCGCCAGCAGCTTGGAAGCGGGAGAAGGTGGGGAGCTGTTTTTT

j_gene: TRBJ1-3
len: 14
d_gene: TRBD1
v_gene: TRBV19
abundance: -
CDR3aa: CASSVQGAGNTIYF
CDR3nt: TGTGCCAGTAGCGTACAGGGGGCTGGAAACACCATATATTTT

j_gene: TRBJ2-5
len: 12
d_gene: -
v_gene: TRBV27
abundance: -
CDR3aa: CASTDWLGTQYF
CDR3nt: TGTGCCAGCACGGACTGGTTGGGGACCCAGTACTTC

j_gene: TRBJ2-3
len: 15
d_gene: TRBD2
v_gene: TRBV6-5
abundance: -
CDR3aa: CASSYQGLATDTQYF
CDR3nt: TGTGCCAGCAGTTACCAGGGACTAGCGACAGATACGCAGTATTTT

j_gene: TRBJ1-1
len: 14
d_gene: TRBD1
v_gene: TRBV5-5
abundance: -
CDR3aa: CASRLDRGRTEAFF
CDR3nt: TGTGCCAGCAGACTCGACAGGGGACGAACTGAAGCTTTCTTT

j_gene: TRBJ1-2
len: 14
d_gene: -
v_gene: TRBV5-4
abundance: -
CDR3aa: CASSLEPGNYGYTF
CDR3nt: TGTGCCAGCAGCTTGGAGCCAGGGAACTATGGCTACACCTTC

j_gene: TRBJ2-7
len: 14
d_gene: -
v_gene: TRBV7-3
abundance: -
CDR3aa: CASSSIGGTDEQYF
CDR3nt: TGTGCCAGCAGCTCGATTGGGGGGACGGACGAGCAGTACTTC

j_gene: TRBJ1-2
len: 15
d_gene: -
v_gene: TRBV6-1
abundance: -
CDR3aa: CASSGYPEGDYGYTF
CDR3nt: TGTGCCAGCAGTGGATATCCGGAGGGCGACTATGGCTACACCTTC

j_gene: TRBJ2-3
len: 15
d_gene: TRBD1
v_gene: TRBV30
abundance: -
CDR3aa: CAWSRTGDLTDTQYF
CDR3nt: TGTGCCTGGTCCCGGACAGGGGATTTGACAGATACGCAGTATTTT

j_gene: TRBJ2-2
len: 13
d_gene: -
v_gene: TRBV30
abundance: -
CDR3aa: CAWGRPLTGELFF
CDR3nt: TGTGCCTGGGGGCGCCCTCTAACCGGGGAGCTGTTTTTT

j_gene: TRBJ2-7
len: 13
d_gene: -
v_gene: TRBV27
abundance: -
CDR3aa: CASGDTPGYEQYF
CDR3nt: TGTGCCAGCGGAGACACGCCGGGATACGAGCAGTACTTC

j_gene: TRBJ1-1
len: 14
d_gene: -
v_gene: TRBV19
abundance: -
CDR3aa: CASGSREGYTEAFF
CDR3nt: TGTGCCAGTGGGAGTAGGGAGGGCTACACTGAAGCTTTCTTT

j_gene: TRBJ2-3
len: 15
d_gene: -
v_gene: TRBV6-1
abundance: -
CDR3aa: CASSPGTFPTDTQYF
CDR3nt: TGTGCCAGCAGTCCAGGGACTTTCCCCACAGATACGCAGTATTTT

j_gene: TRBJ2-1
len: 19
d_gene: TRBD2
v_gene: TRBV5-1
abundance: once
CDR3aa: CASSLQGLAGGGSYNEQFF
CDR3nt: TGCGCCAGCAGCTTGCAAGGCCTAGCGGGGGGGGGCTCCTACAATGAGCAGTTCTTC

j_gene: TRBJ1-1
len: 12
d_gene: TRBD1
v_gene: TRBV11-1
abundance: -
CDR3aa: CASSPQGGEAFF
CDR3nt: TGTGCCAGCAGCCCGCAGGGGGGTGAAGCTTTCTTT

j_gene: TRBJ2-1
len: 14
d_gene: TRBD1
v_gene: TRBV30
abundance: -
CDR3aa: CAWSGQGFLNEQFF
CDR3nt: TGTGCCTGGAGTGGACAGGGATTCCTCAATGAGCAGTTCTTC

j_gene: TRBJ2-7
len: 12
d_gene: -
v_gene: TRBV7-9
abundance: -
CDR3aa: CASSVTRDEQYF
CDR3nt: TGTGCCAGCAGCGTTACTAGGGACGAGCAGTACTTC

j_gene: TRBJ2-7
len: 17
d_gene: -
v_gene: TRBV27
abundance: -
CDR3aa: CASSWGSASSFSYEQYF
CDR3nt: TGTGCCAGCAGTTGGGGTTCGGCTAGCTCATTCTCCTACGAGCAGTACTTC

j_gene: TRBJ1-6
len: 14
d_gene: -
v_gene: TRBV5-1
abundance: -
CDR3aa: CASSLQGSNSPLHF
CDR3nt: TGCGCCAGCAGCCTCCAGGGATCGAATTCACCCCTCCACTTT

j_gene: TRBJ1-1
len: 13
d_gene: -
v_gene: TRBV7-9
abundance: -
CDR3aa: CASSMQVNTEAFF
CDR3nt: TGTGCCAGCAGCATGCAGGTAAACACTGAAGCTTTCTTT

j_gene: TRBJ1-5
len: 16
d_gene: -
v_gene: TRBV6-6
abundance: few
CDR3aa: CASNGVREQGYQPQHF
CDR3nt: TGTGCCAGCAACGGGGTCCGCGAACAGGGCTATCAGCCCCAGCATTTT

j_gene: TRBJ2-1
len: 13
d_gene: -
v_gene: TRBV6-1
abundance: -
CDR3aa: CASATGRQYEQFF
CDR3nt: TGTGCCAGCGCCACAGGGAGACAATATGAGCAGTTCTTC

j_gene: TRBJ1-5
len: 14
d_gene: -
v_gene: TRBV19
abundance: few
CDR3aa: CASSSQGDNQPQHF
CDR3nt: TGTGCCAGTAGTTCACAGGGCGACAATCAGCCCCAGCATTTT

j_gene: TRBJ2-1
len: 14
d_gene: -
v_gene: TRBV7-9
abundance: -
CDR3aa: CASSLAFEYNEQFF
CDR3nt: TGTGCCAGCAGCTTAGCTTTTGAGTACAATGAGCAGTTCTTC

j_gene: TRBJ2-2
len: 15
d_gene: -
v_gene: TRBV9
abundance: -
CDR3aa: CASSVDSENTGELFF
CDR3nt: TGTGCCAGCAGCGTAGACTCTGAGAACACCGGGGAGCTGTTTTTT

j_gene: TRBJ2-2
len: 15
d_gene: -
v_gene: TRBV28
abundance: -
CDR3aa: CASRPSLTETGELFF
CDR3nt: TGTGCCAGCAGACCTTCATTGACTGAAACCGGGGAGCTGTTTTTT

j_gene: TRBJ2-7
len: 15
d_gene: TRBD2
v_gene: TRBV7-2
abundance: -
CDR3aa: CASSFLAGTSYEQYF
CDR3nt: TGTGCCAGCAGCTTTCTAGCGGGAACTTCGTACGAGCAGTACTTC

j_gene: TRBJ2-2
len: 15
d_gene: -
v_gene: TRBV30
abundance: once
CDR3aa: CAWSPHRVRTGELFF
CDR3nt: TGTGCCTGGAGTCCCCACAGGGTCCGCACCGGGGAGCTGTTTTTT

j_gene: TRBJ1-1
len: 13
d_gene: -
v_gene: TRBV6-6
abundance: -
CDR3aa: CASTNLEGGEAFF
CDR3nt: TGTGCCAGCACCAACTTAGAAGGGGGTGAAGCTTTCTTT

j_gene: TRBJ2-7
len: 14
d_gene: -
v_gene: TRBV5-1
abundance: -
CDR3aa: CASSLEGRGNEQYF
CDR3nt: TGCGCCAGCAGCTTGGAGGGCAGGGGCAACGAGCAGTACTTC

j_gene: TRBJ1-1
len: 17
d_gene: -
v_gene: TRBV5-1
abundance: -
CDR3aa: CASSSQSWTDMNTEAFF
CDR3nt: TGCGCCAGCAGCTCACAATCTTGGACGGACATGAACACTGAAGCTTTCTTT

j_gene: TRBJ2-3
len: 16
d_gene: -
v_gene: TRBV10-3
abundance: -
CDR3aa: CAISERDMDFTDTQYF
CDR3nt: TGTGCCATCAGTGAAAGGGACATGGACTTCACAGATACGCAGTATTTT

j_gene: TRBJ1-2
len: 17
d_gene: -
v_gene: TRBV14
abundance: -
CDR3aa: CASSQKGGPGLFSSYTF
CDR3nt: TGTGCCAGCAGCCAAAAGGGGGGGCCCGGACTGTTTTCGTCCTACACCTTC

j_gene: TRBJ2-1
len: 17
d_gene: TRBD2
v_gene: TRBV27
abundance: -
CDR3aa: CASSFPSFGGGYNEQFF
CDR3nt: TGTGCCAGCAGTTTCCCTTCATTCGGGGGGGGGTACAATGAGCAGTTCTTC

j_gene: TRBJ1-2
len: 11
d_gene: TRBD1
v_gene: TRBV29-1
abundance: -
CDR3aa: CSGADRDGYTF
CDR3nt: TGCAGCGGGGCCGACAGGGACGGCTACACCTTC

j_gene: TRBJ2-2
len: 15
d_gene: -
v_gene: TRBV5-1
abundance: once
CDR3aa: CASSLAQEAAGELFF
CDR3nt: TGCGCCAGCAGCTTGGCCCAAGAAGCGGCCGGGGAGCTGTTTTTT

j_gene: TRBJ2-2
len: 15
d_gene: TRBD2
v_gene: TRBV5-1
abundance: -
CDR3aa: CASRSAGGHVGELFF
CDR3nt: TGCGCCAGCAGATCAGCGGGAGGGCATGTCGGGGAGCTGTTTTTT

j_gene: TRBJ1-1
len: 14
d_gene: TRBD1
v_gene: TRBV11-2
abundance: few
CDR3aa: CASSPTGTANEAFF
CDR3nt: TGTGCCAGCAGCCCGACCGGGACAGCCAATGAAGCTTTCTTT

j_gene: TRBJ2-5
len: 17
d_gene: TRBD2
v_gene: TRBV7-3
abundance: -
CDR3aa: CASSLSQLAGTQETQYF
CDR3nt: TGTGCCAGCAGCTTAAGCCAACTAGCGGGGACGCAAGAGACCCAGTACTTC

j_gene: TRBJ1-5
len: 14
d_gene: TRBD1
v_gene: TRBV7-6
abundance: -
CDR3aa: CASSWGQGGQPQHF
CDR3nt: TGTGCCAGCAGCTGGGGACAGGGAGGTCAGCCCCAGCATTTT

j_gene: TRBJ1-1
len: 15
d_gene: TRBD1
v_gene: TRBV9
abundance: -
CDR3aa: CASSVAGTGYTEAFF
CDR3nt: TGTGCCAGCAGCGTAGCCGGGACAGGGTACACTGAAGCTTTCTTT

j_gene: TRBJ2-7
len: 14
d_gene: TRBD2
v_gene: TRBV11-3
abundance: -
CDR3aa: CASSPTSGSYEQYF
CDR3nt: TGTGCCAGCAGCCCGACTAGCGGGTCCTACGAGCAGTACTTC

j_gene: TRBJ2-7
len: 13
d_gene: -
v_gene: TRBV5-1
abundance: -
CDR3aa: CASSLSGPYEQYF
CDR3nt: TGCGCCAGCAGCTTGAGCGGACCCTACGAGCAGTACTTC

j_gene: TRBJ1-4
len: 12
d_gene: -
v_gene: TRBV19
abundance: -
CDR3aa: CASSIGGEKLFF
CDR3nt: TGTGCCAGTAGTATCGGAGGGGAAAAACTGTTTTTT

j_gene: TRBJ1-6
len: 14
d_gene: -
v_gene: TRBV28
abundance: -
CDR3aa: CASSPQGVGSPLHF
CDR3nt: TGTGCCAGCAGTCCACAGGGAGTAGGATCACCCCTCCACTTT

j_gene: TRBJ1-3
len: 18
d_gene: -
v_gene: TRBV18
abundance: -
CDR3aa: CASSPFKGQPLSGNTIYF
CDR3nt: TGTGCCAGCTCACCTTTTAAAGGACAGCCACTCTCTGGAAACACCATATATTTT

j_gene: TRBJ1-2
len: 14
d_gene: TRBD1
v_gene: TRBV18
abundance: -
CDR3aa: CASSPGQGLYGYTF
CDR3nt: TGTGCCAGCTCACCAGGACAGGGCCTCTATGGCTACACCTTC

j_gene: TRBJ1-4
len: 17
d_gene: TRBD1
v_gene: TRBV5-1
abundance: -
CDR3aa: CASGFSGTGATNEKLFF
CDR3nt: TGCGCCAGCGGCTTCTCGGGGACAGGGGCAACTAATGAAAAACTGTTTTTT

j_gene: TRBJ2-7
len: 14
d_gene: -
v_gene: TRBV21-1
abundance: -
CDR3aa: CASSKARGGYEQYF
CDR3nt: TGTGCCAGCAGCAAAGCGAGGGGGGGCTACGAGCAGTACTTC

j_gene: TRBJ2-1
len: 13
d_gene: -
v_gene: TRBV6-5
abundance: -
CDR3aa: CASRGPQLGEQFF
CDR3nt: TGTGCCAGCAGGGGGCCCCAGTTAGGTGAGCAGTTCTTC

j_gene: TRBJ1-4
len: 15
d_gene: TRBD1
v_gene: TRBV18
abundance: -
CDR3aa: CASSPTGNNGEKLFF
CDR3nt: TGTGCCAGCTCACCGACAGGGAACAACGGTGAAAAACTGTTTTTT

j_gene: TRBJ2-4
len: 14
d_gene: TRBD1
v_gene: TRBV5-1
abundance: -
CDR3aa: CASSQGVGKNIQYF
CDR3nt: TGCGCCAGCAGCCAGGGGGTTGGCAAAAACATTCAGTACTTC

j_gene: TRBJ1-2
len: 15
d_gene: TRBD1
v_gene: TRBV7-2
abundance: -
CDR3aa: CASSPNGDSGYGYTF
CDR3nt: TGTGCCAGCAGCCCCAACGGGGACAGCGGCTATGGCTACACCTTC

j_gene: TRBJ1-5
len: 17
d_gene: TRBD1
v_gene: TRBV28
abundance: -
CDR3aa: CASSLPAGTDSNQPQHF
CDR3nt: TGTGCCAGCAGTTTACCCGCCGGGACAGATAGCAATCAGCCCCAGCATTTT

j_gene: TRBJ2-5
len: 13
d_gene: -
v_gene: TRBV5-1
abundance: -
CDR3aa: CASSFDLRETQYF
CDR3nt: TGCGCCAGCAGCTTTGACCTCAGGGAGACCCAGTACTTC

j_gene: TRBJ1-2
len: 15
d_gene: TRBD1
v_gene: TRBV5-1
abundance: -
CDR3aa: CASSQWGQGNYGYTF
CDR3nt: TGCGCCAGCAGCCAGTGGGGACAGGGGAACTATGGCTACACCTTC

j_gene: TRBJ2-3
len: 19
d_gene: TRBD2
v_gene: TRBV5-4
abundance: -
CDR3aa: CASSRGLAGTRLSTDTQYF
CDR3nt: TGTGCCAGCAGCCGCGGACTAGCAGGGACGCGGCTTAGCACAGATACGCAGTATTTT